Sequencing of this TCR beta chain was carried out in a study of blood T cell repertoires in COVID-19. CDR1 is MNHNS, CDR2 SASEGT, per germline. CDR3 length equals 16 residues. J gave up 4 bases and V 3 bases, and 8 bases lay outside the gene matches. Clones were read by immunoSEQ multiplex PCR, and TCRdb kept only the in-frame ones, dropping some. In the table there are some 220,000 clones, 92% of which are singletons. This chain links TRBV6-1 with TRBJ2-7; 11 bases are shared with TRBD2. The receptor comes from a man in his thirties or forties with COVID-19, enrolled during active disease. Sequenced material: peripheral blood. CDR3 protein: CASSDYTSGGLYEQYF. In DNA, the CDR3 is TGTGCCAGCAGTGACTACACTAGCGGGGGACTTTACGAGCAGTACTTC.